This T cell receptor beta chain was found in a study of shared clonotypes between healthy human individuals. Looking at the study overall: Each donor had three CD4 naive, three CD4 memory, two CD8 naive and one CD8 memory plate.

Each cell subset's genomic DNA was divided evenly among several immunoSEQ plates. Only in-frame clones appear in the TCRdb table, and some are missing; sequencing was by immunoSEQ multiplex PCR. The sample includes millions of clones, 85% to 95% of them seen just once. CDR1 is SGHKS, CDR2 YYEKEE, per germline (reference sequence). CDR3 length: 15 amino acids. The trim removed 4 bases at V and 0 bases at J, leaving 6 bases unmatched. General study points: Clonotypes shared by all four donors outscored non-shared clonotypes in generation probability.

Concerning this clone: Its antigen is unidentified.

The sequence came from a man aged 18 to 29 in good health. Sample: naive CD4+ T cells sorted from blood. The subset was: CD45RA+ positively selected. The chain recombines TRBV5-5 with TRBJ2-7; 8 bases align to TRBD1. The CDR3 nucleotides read TGTGCCAGCAGCCAGGGACAGGAGAGCTCCTACGAGCAGTACTTC. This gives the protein CASSQGQESSYEQYF.